The rows below give T cell receptor beta chains drawn from one sample of a study of cytomegalovirus exposure and HLA in healthy donors. Profiling relied on immunoSEQ multiplex PCR, and the TCRdb table lists in-frame clones only, not all of them. The data show 50,000 to 65,000 clones, 70% to 75% seen once. Source material: PBMCs. The receptors stem from a woman between 25 and 40 years old in good health and CMV-seronegative. CDR3s include the opening cysteine and the closing phenylalanine or tryptophan. The order of the fields is clone size, J gene, D gene, V gene, CDR3 DNA, CDR3 protein. D genes are given only for firm matches. Clone size is given for some rows only: seen once, a few or many times, or a class if the clone is expanded.

>few|TRBJ2-1|TRBD1|TRBV27
TGTGCCACCAAGACAGGGTTTGGTTACAATGAGCAGTTCTTC
CATKTGFGYNEQFF
>.|TRBJ1-2|TRBD1|TRBV5-1
TGCGCCAGCAGCTGGGGACAGGGGGCCGCATATGGCTACACCTTC
CASSWGQGAAYGYTF
>.|TRBJ2-1|TRBD2|TRBV7-2
TGTGCCAGCAGCCAAGGACTAGCGCAGAATGAGCAGTTCTTC
CASSQGLAQNEQFF
>.|TRBJ2-3|.|TRBV9
TGTGCCAGCAGCAAGACGGGAGCGGATACGCAGTATTTT
CASSKTGADTQYF
>few|TRBJ2-5|TRBD1|TRBV7-9
TGTGCCAGCAGCTTAGGGGACAGGTACCAAGAGACCCAGTACTTC
CASSLGDRYQETQYF
>.|TRBJ1-3|.|TRBV6-5
TGTGCCAGCAGTTACTCAGCTAGGAGCTCTGGAAACACCATATATTTT
CASSYSARSSGNTIYF
>.|TRBJ2-7|.|TRBV5-6
TGTGCCAGCAGCCCTGGACAGTACCACGAGCAGTACTTC
CASSPGQYHEQYF
>.|TRBJ1-1|TRBD1|TRBV5-5
TGTGCCAGCAGCTTCAGACAGGGCGGAAACACTGAAGCTTTCTTT
CASSFRQGGNTEAFF
>few|TRBJ1-4|.|TRBV7-9
TGTGCCAGCAGCCCTCGCCAGGGGAGCTACACTAATGAAAAACTGTTTTTT
CASSPRQGSYTNEKLFF
>.|TRBJ2-3|.|TRBV19
TGTGCCAGTAGTACCCGGACTTTCTCCAGCACAGATACGCAGTATTTT
CASSTRTFSSTDTQYF
>.|TRBJ1-5|.|TRBV10-2
TGCGCCAGCAGTTCAGCAGGGGGCAATCAGCCCCAGCATTTT
CASSSAGGNQPQHF
>.|TRBJ1-1|.|TRBV28
TGTGCCAGCAGTCCGAACAGGAACACTGAAGCTTTCTTT
CASSPNRNTEAFF
>.|TRBJ2-7|TRBD2|TRBV28
TGTGCCAGCAGTAGGCAACTAGCGGGAGCAGTAGAGCAGTACTTC
CASSRQLAGAVEQYF
>.|TRBJ1-4|TRBD1|TRBV6-5
TGTGCCAGCAGTAACCACAGGGGATTAGATGAAAAACTGTTTTTT
CASSNHRGLDEKLFF
>.|TRBJ2-3|.|TRBV6-5
TGTGCCAGCAGTTTCTTTCTAGGGGAAGATACGCAGTATTTT
CASSFFLGEDTQYF
>.|TRBJ2-2|.|TRBV7-3
TGTGCCAGCAGCTCCCCCGGACAGACCGGGGAGCTGTTTTTT
CASSSPGQTGELFF
>.|TRBJ1-3|.|TRBV9
TGTGCCAGCAGCGATGACTCCGACTTAACCCCCCTGGGCTCTGGAAACACCATATATTTT
CASSDDSDLTPLGSGNTIYF
>once|TRBJ2-3|.|TRBV7-9
TGTGCCAGCGGCCCTCCGGACAGATTCACAGATACGCAGTATTTT
CASGPPDRFTDTQYF
>.|TRBJ2-5|TRBD1|TRBV29-1
TGCAGCGTTGACGGGACAGGTCGCTACCAAGAGACCCAGTACTTC
CSVDGTGRYQETQYF
>.|TRBJ1-2|TRBD1|TRBV28
TGTGCCAGCAGTATCTCGACAGGGAAGTGGGGCTATGGCTACACCTTC
CASSISTGKWGYGYTF
>.|TRBJ1-1|.|TRBV21-1
TGTGCCAGCAGCAAAGCTCGTTGGCAAATGAACACTGAAGCTTTCTTT
CASSKARWQMNTEAFF
>.|TRBJ2-1|.|TRBV29-1
TGCAGCGTTGTTAGGGGTTATAGGTGGTTCTTC
CSVVRGYRWFF
>.|TRBJ1-6|.|TRBV30
TGTGCCTGGAGTGTGACAGCTTTGTCCCTCCACTTT
CAWSVTALSLHF
>few|TRBJ2-5|TRBD1|TRBV5-1
TGCGCCAGCAGCTTGGTAAGGATGACAGGGGGCCTCCAAGAGACCCAGTACTTC
CASSLVRMTGGLQETQYF
>.|TRBJ1-1|.|TRBV7-8
TGTGCCAGCAGCCAAAGACAAATAGAAGCTTTCTTT
CASSQRQIEAFF
>once|TRBJ2-4|.|TRBV5-1
TGCGCCAGCCAAGAATCCCCACTAGCACAGAACATTCAGTACTTC
CASQESPLAQNIQYF
>.|TRBJ2-5|.|TRBV7-9
TGTGCCAGCAGCTTATCTGGGGCACAAGAGACCCAGTACTTC
CASSLSGAQETQYF
>.|TRBJ2-7|TRBD2|TRBV27
TGTGCCAGCAGTGCGACTAGCGGGACCTACGAGCAGTACTTC
CASSATSGTYEQYF
>once|TRBJ2-2|.|TRBV11-2
TGTGCCAGCAGCGCCCGGACTTACCACACCGGGGAGCTGTTTTTT
CASSARTYHTGELFF
>.|TRBJ2-5|.|TRBV5-8
TGTGCCAGCAGCTTTCATGGCAGGGTTAAAGAGACCCAGTACTTC
CASSFHGRVKETQYF
>.|TRBJ2-1|TRBD2|TRBV9
TGTGCCAGCAGCGCAACGGGAGGGTCCTACAATGAGCAGTTCTTC
CASSATGGSYNEQFF
>.|TRBJ1-1|.|TRBV7-2
TGTGCCAGCAGCTTAGGACCAATAGGAGGTTCGAACACTGAAGCTTTCTTT
CASSLGPIGGSNTEAFF
>.|TRBJ2-3|.|TRBV5-1
TGCGCCAGCAGCGTGGAACTCACAGATACGCAGTATTTT
CASSVELTDTQYF
>once|TRBJ1-1|.|TRBV10-3
TGTGCCATCAGTGATACCCAGGGTAGGAAGGGCGAAGCTTTCTTT
CAISDTQGRKGEAFF
>.|TRBJ2-5|.|TRBV5-1
TGCGCCAGCAGCTTGTATAGCGGAGAAGAGACCCAGTACTTC
CASSLYSGEETQYF
>few|TRBJ1-4|.|TRBV5-6
TGTGCCAGCAGCTTGGGGGGGCAGGGTAATGAAAAACTGTTTTTT
CASSLGGQGNEKLFF
>.|TRBJ2-1|.|TRBV19
TGTGCCAGTAGTATAGATCTTAAGGCAGGGTACAATGAGCAGTTCTTC
CASSIDLKAGYNEQFF
>.|TRBJ2-7|.|TRBV10-3
TGTGCCATCAGTGACGGGGGTCTCTACGAGCAGTACTTC
CAISDGGLYEQYF
>.|TRBJ1-1|.|TRBV19
TGTGCCAGTAGTATAGTCCCCTATTCTGAAGCTTTCTTT
CASSIVPYSEAFF
>.|TRBJ2-1|.|TRBV4-1
TGCGCCAGTTCCCCAGTCGGGGATGAGCAGTTCTTC
CASSPVGDEQFF
>.|TRBJ2-5|TRBD2|TRBV2
TGTGCCAGCACTAGGACTAGCGGGATACAAGAGACCCAGTACTTC
CASTRTSGIQETQYF
>.|TRBJ2-2|.|TRBV12-5
TGTGCTAGTGGTTACTCGTTTGAGCTGTTTTTT
CASGYSFELFF
>few|TRBJ2-5|TRBD1|TRBV11-3
TGTGCCAGCAGCTCAGGGACAGGGGAATCAGAGACCCAGTACTTC
CASSSGTGESETQYF
>.|TRBJ1-2|TRBD1|TRBV18
TGTGCCAGCTCAGGACAGGGGGCGGACTATGGCTACACCTTC
CASSGQGADYGYTF
>.|TRBJ2-1|TRBD2|TRBV6-6
TGTGCCAGCAGTCGCGGGACTAGCGGGAGGGCCAACGAGTTCTTC
CASSRGTSGRANEFF
>.|TRBJ1-1|.|TRBV6-5
TGTGCCAGCAGCCCCCCGGGTCGGAACACTGAAGCTTTCTTT
CASSPPGRNTEAFF
>few|TRBJ1-5|.|TRBV19
TGTGCCAGTCGATTAGGAGATGAATATAGCAATCAGCCCCAGCATTTT
CASRLGDEYSNQPQHF
>.|TRBJ2-3|TRBD2|TRBV11-2
TGTGCCAGCAGCTTAATCTCCGCGGGAGGTCTAGGGACAGATACGCAGTATTTT
CASSLISAGGLGTDTQYF
>.|TRBJ1-4|.|TRBV4-1
TGCGCCAGCAGTGTTAGCGACAGGTCTAATGAAAAACTGTTTTTT
CASSVSDRSNEKLFF
>.|TRBJ2-1|.|TRBV28
TGTGCCAGCAGTTTAATAGGAGGACTTCGCCTCAATGAGCAGTTCTTC
CASSLIGGLRLNEQFF
>.|TRBJ2-5|TRBD1|TRBV12-5
TGTGCTAGTGGTCCTCGTGAATCCACCGGGACAGAGATTCAAGAGACCCAGTACTTC
CASGPRESTGTEIQETQYF
>.|TRBJ1-2|.|TRBV25-1
TGTGCCAGCAGTCCAATGCTGGGCCAGACCAACTATGGCTACACCTTC
CASSPMLGQTNYGYTF
>few|TRBJ1-1|TRBD1|TRBV7-8
TGTGCCAGCAGGCCTACCAATGCAGGGGGCACTGAAGCTTTCTTT
CASRPTNAGGTEAFF
>.|TRBJ2-3|TRBD1|TRBV25-1
TGTGCCAGCAGTACAGGGGGCACAGATACGCAGTATTTT
CASSTGGTDTQYF
>.|TRBJ2-7|TRBD2|TRBV27
TGTGCCAGCAGTTTCGGGACTAGCCCCTACGAGCAGTACTTC
CASSFGTSPYEQYF
>.|TRBJ2-1|TRBD2|TRBV7-2
TGTGCCAGCAGCTTAGCGCGGCTAGCGGGAGCAAGAGAGCAGTTCTTC
CASSLARLAGAREQFF
>.|TRBJ2-5|.|TRBV27
TGTGCCAGCAGGGATACAGGAATTCGAGAGACCCAGTACTTC
CASRDTGIRETQYF